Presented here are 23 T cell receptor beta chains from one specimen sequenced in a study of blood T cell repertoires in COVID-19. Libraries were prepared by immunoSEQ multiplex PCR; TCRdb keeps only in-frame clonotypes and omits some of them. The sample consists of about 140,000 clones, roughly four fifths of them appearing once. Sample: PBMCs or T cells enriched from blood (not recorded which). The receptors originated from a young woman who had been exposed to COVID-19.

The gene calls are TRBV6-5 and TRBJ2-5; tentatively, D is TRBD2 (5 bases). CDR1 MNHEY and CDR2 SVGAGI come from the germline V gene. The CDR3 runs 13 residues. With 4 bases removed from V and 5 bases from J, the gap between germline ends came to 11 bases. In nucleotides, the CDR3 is TGTGCCAGCAGTTCCGAGAGAGGGGAGACCCAGTACTTC. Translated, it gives CASSSERGETQYF.

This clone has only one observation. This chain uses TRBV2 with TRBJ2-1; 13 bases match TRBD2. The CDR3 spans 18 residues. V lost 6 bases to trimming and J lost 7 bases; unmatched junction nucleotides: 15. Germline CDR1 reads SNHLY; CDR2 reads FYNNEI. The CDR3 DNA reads TGTGCCAGCAGCCACTCTACTTGGACTAGCGGGAGCATGAATGAGCAGTTCTTC. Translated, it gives CASSHSTWTSGSMNEQFF.

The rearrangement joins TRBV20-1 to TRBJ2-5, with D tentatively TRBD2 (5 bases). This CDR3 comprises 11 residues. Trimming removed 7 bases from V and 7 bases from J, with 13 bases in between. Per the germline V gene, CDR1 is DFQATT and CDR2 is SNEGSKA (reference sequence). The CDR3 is CSVAEGGTQYF. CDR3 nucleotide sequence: TGCAGTGTCGCTGAGGGTGGGACCCAGTACTTC.

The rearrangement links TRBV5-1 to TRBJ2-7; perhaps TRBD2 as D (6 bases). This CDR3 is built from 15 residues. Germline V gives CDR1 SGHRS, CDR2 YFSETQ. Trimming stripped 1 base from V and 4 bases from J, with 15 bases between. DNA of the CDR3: TGCGCCAGCAGCTTGACTTCGGGTGGAGGGTACGAGCAGTACTTC. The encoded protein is CASSLTSGGGYEQYF.

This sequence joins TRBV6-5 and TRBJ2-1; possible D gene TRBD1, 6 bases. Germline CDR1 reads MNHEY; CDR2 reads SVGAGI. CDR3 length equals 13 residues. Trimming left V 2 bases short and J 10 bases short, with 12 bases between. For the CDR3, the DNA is TGTGCCAGCAGTTACCCCCGAGGGGGAGAGCAGTTCTTC. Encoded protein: CASSYPRGGEQFF.

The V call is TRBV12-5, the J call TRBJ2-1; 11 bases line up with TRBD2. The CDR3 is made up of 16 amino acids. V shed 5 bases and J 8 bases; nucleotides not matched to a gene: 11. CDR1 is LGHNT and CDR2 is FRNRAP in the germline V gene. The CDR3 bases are TGTGCTAGTGGTCCATTTTCTAGCGGGAGGACGCATGAGCAGTTCTTC. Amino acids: CASGPFSSGRTHEQFF.

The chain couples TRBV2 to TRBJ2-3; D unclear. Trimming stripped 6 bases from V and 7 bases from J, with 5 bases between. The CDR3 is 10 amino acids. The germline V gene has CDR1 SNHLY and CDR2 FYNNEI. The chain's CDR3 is CASSPNTQYF. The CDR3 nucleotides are TGTGCCAGCAGCCCCAATACGCAGTATTTT.

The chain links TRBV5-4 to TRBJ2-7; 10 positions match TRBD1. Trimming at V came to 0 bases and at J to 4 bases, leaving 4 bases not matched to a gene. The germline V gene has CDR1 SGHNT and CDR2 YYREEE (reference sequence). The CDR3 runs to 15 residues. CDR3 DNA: TGTGCCAGCAGCTTGGGGGACAGGGGAGCTTACGAGCAGTACTTC. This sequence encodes CASSLGDRGAYEQYF.

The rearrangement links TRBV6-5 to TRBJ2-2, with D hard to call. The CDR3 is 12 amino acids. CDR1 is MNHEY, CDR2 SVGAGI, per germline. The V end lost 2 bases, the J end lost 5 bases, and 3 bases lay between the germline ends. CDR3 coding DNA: TGTGCCAGCAGTTACCGTACCGGGGAGCTGTTTTTT. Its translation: CASSYRTGELFF.

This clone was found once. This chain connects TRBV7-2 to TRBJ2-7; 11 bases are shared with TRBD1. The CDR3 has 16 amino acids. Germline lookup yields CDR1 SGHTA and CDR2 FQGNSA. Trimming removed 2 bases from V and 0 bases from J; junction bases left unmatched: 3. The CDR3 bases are TGTGCCAGCAGCTTAACCGGGACAGGGGGCTCCTACGAGCAGTACTTC. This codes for CASSLTGTGGSYEQYF. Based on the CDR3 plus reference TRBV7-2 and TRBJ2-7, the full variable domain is GAGVSQSPSNKVTEKGKDVELRCDPISGHTALYWYRQSLGQGLEFLIYFQGNSAPDKSGLPSDRFSAERTGGSVSTLTIQRTQQEDSAVYLCASSLTGTGGSYEQYFGPGTRLTVT.

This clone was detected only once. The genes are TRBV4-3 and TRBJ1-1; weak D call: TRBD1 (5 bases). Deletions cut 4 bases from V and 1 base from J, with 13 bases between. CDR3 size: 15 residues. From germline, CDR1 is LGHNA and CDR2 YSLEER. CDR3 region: CASSPSGGWNTEAFF. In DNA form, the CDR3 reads TGCGCCAGCAGCCCCTCGGGGGGTTGGAACACTGAAGCTTTCTTT.

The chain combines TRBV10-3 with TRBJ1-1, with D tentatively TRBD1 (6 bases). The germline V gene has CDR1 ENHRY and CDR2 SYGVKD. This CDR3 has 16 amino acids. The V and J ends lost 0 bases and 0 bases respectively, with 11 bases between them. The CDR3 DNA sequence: TGTGCCATCAGTGAGTCGAGGAACAGGGTGAACACTGAAGCTTTCTTT. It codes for CAISESRNRVNTEAFF.

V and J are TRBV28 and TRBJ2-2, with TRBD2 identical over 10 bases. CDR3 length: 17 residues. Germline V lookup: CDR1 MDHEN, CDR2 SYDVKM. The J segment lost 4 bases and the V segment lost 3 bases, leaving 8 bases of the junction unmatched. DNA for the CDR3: TGTGCCAGCAGTTTCCCTCGGACTAGCGGTGGCACCGGGGAGCTGTTTTTT. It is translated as CASSFPRTSGGTGELFF.

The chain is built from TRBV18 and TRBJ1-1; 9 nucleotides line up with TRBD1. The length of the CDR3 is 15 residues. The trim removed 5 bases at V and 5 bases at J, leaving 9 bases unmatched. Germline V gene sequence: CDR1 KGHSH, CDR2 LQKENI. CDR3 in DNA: TGTGCCAGCTCAGCGGCACAGGGGGCGCGGACTGAAGCTTTCTTT. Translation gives CASSAAQGARTEAFF. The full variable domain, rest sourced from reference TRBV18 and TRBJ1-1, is NAGVMQNPRHLVRRRGQEARLRCSPMKGHSHVYWYRQLPEEGLKFMVYLQKENIIDESGMPKERFSAEFPKEGPSILRIQQVVRGDSAAYFCASSAAQGARTEAFFGQGTRLTVV.

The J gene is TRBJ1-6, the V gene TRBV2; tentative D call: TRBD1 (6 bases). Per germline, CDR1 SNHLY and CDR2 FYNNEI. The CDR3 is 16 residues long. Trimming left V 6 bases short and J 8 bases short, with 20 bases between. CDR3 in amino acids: CASSPRQATGHSPLHF. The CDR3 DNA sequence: TGTGCCAGCAGCCCCAGACAGGCGACGGGGCATTCACCCCTCCACTTT.

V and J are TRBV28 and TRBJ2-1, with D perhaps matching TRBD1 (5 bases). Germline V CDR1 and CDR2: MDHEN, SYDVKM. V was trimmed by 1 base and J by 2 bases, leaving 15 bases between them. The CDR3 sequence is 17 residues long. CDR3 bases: TGTGCCAGCAGTTTATATATATTGAGACAGACCTACAATGAGCAGTTCTTC. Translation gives CASSLYILRQTYNEQFF.

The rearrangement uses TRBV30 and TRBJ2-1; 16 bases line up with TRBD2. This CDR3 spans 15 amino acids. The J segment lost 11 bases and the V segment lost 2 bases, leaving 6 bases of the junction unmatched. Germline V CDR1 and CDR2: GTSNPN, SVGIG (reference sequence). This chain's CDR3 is CAWSPKGLAGGKQFF. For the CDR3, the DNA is TGTGCCTGGAGTCCCAAGGGACTAGCGGGAGGGAAGCAGTTCTTC.

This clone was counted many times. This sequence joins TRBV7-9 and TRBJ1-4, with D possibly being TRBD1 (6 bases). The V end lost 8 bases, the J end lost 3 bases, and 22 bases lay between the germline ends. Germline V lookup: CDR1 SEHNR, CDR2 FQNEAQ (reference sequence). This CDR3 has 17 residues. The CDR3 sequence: CASAGGSINFANEKLFF. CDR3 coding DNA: TGTGCCAGCGCGGGGGGCAGCATAAACTTCGCTAATGAAAAACTGTTTTTT.

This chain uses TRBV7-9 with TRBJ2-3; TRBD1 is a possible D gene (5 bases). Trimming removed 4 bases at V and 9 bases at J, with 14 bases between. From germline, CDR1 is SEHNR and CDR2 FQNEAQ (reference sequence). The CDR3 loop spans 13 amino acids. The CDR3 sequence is CASSSLSPGTQYF. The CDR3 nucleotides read TGTGCCAGCAGCTCCCTGTCCCCAGGGACGCAGTATTTT.

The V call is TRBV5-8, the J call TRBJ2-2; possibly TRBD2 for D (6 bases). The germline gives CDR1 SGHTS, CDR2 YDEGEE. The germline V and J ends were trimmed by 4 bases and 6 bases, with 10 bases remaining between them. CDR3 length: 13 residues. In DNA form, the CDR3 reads TGTGCCAGCAGCGTGGGGGGAGCCGGGGAGCTGTTTTTT. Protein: CASSVGGAGELFF.

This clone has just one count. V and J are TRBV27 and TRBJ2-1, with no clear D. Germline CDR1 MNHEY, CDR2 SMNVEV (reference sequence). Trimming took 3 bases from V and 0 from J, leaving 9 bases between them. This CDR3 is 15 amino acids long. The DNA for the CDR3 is TGTGCCAGCAGTTTCTTTGCCAGCTCCTACAATGAGCAGTTCTTC. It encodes CASSFFASSYNEQFF.

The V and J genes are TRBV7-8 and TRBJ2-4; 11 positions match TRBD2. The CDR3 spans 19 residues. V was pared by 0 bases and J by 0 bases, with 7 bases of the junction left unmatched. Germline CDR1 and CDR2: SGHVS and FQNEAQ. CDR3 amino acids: CASSLARLAGSSAKNIQYF. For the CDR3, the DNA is TGTGCCAGCAGCTTAGCGCGACTAGCGGGAAGCTCAGCCAAAAACATTCAGTACTTC.

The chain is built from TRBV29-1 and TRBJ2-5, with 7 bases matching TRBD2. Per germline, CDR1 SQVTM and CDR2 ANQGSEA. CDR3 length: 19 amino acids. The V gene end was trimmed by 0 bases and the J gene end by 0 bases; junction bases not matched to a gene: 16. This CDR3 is CSVEDPGQSGAVYQETQYF. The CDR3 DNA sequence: TGCAGCGTTGAAGATCCCGGCCAAAGCGGGGCAGTTTACCAAGAGACCCAGTACTTC.